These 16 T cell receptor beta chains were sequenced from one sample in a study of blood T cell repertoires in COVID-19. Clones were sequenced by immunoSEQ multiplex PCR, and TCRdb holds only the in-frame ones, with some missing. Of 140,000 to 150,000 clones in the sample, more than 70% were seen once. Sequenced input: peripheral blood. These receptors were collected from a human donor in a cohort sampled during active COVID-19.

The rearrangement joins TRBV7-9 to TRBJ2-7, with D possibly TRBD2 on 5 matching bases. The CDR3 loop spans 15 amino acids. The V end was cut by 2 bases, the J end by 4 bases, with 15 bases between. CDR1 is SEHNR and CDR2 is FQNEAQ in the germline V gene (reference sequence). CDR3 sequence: CASSLSSSQAYEQYF. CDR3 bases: TGTGCCAGCAGCTTATCTTCTAGCCAGGCGTACGAGCAGTACTTC.

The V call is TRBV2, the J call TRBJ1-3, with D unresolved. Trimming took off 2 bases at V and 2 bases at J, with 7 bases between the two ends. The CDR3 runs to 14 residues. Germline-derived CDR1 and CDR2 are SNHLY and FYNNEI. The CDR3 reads CASSELRAGNTIYF. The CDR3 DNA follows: TGTGCCAGCAGTGAACTCCGTGCTGGAAACACCATATATTTT. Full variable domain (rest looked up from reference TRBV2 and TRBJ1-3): EPEVTQTPSHQVTQMGQEVILRCVPISNHLYFYWYRQILGQKVEFLVSFYNNEISEKSEIFDDQFSVERPDGSNFTLKIRSTKLEDSAMYFCASSELRAGNTIYFGEGSWLTVV.

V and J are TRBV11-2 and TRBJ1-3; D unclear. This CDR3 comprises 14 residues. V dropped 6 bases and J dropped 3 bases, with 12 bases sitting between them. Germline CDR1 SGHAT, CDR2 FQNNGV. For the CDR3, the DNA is TGTGCCAGCAGTCCGGTGGGAGGTGGAAACACCATATATTTT. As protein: CASSPVGGGNTIYF.

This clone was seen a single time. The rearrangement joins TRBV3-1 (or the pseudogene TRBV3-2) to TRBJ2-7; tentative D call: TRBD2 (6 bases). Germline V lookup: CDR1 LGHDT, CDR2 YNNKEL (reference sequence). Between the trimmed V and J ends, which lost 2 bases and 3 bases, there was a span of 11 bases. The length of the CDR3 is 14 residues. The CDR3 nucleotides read TGTGCCAGCAGCCAATTCGTCGGGGGCTACGAGCAGTACTTC. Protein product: CASSQFVGGYEQYF.

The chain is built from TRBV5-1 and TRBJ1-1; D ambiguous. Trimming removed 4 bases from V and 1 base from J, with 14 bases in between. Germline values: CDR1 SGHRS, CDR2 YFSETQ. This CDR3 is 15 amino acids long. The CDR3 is CASSQTAGGNTEAFF. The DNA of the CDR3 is TGCGCCAGCAGCCAAACGGCCGGCGGGAACACTGAAGCTTTCTTT.

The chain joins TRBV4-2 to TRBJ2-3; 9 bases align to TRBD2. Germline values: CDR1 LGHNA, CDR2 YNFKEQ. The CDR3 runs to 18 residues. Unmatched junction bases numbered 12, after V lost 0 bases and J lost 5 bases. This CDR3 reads CASSQDWLAGRLGDTQYF. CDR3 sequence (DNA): TGTGCCAGCAGCCAAGATTGGCTAGCGGGGCGCCTCGGAGATACGCAGTATTTT.

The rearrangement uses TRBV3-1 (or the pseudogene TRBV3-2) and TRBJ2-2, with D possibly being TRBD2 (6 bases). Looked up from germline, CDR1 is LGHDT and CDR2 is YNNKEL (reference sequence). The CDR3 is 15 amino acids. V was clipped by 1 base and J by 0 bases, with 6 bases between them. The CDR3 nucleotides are TGTGCCAGCAGCCAAGGACTAGCGAACACCGGGGAGCTGTTTTTT. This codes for CASSQGLANTGELFF.

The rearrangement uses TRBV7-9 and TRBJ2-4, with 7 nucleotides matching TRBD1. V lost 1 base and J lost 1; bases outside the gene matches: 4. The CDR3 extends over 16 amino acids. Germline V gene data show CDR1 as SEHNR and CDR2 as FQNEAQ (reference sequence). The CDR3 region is CASSLEQGKAKNIQYF. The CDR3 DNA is TGTGCCAGCAGCTTAGAACAGGGGAAGGCCAAAAACATTCAGTACTTC.

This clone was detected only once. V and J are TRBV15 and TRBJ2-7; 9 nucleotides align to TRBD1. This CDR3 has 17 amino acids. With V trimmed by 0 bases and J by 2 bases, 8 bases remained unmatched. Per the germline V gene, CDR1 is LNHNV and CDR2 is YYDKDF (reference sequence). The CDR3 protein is CATSRDRGQGSPYEQYF. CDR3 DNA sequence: TGTGCCACCAGCAGAGATAGGGGACAGGGAAGCCCCTACGAGCAGTACTTC.

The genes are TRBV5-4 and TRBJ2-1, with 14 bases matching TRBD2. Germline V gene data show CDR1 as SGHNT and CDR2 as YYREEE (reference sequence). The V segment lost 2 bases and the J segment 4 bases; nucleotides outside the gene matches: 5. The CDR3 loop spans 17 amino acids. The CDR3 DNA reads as TGTGCCAGCAGCTTTGGGACTAGCGGGGGCGATTACAATGAGCAGTTCTTC. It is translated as CASSFGTSGGDYNEQFF.

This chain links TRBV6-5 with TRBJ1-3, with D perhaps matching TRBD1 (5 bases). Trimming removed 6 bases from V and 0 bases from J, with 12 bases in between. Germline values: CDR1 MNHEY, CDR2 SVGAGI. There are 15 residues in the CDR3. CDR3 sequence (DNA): TGTGCCAGCAGCAAGGACAAGAGCTCTGGAAACACCATATATTTT. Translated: CASSKDKSSGNTIYF.

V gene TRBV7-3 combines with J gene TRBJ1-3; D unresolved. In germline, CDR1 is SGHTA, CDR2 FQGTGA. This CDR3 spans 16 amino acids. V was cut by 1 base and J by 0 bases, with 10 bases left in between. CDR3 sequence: CASSLSGGNSGNTIYF. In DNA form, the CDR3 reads TGTGCCAGCAGCTTAAGTGGCGGCAACTCTGGAAACACCATATATTTT.

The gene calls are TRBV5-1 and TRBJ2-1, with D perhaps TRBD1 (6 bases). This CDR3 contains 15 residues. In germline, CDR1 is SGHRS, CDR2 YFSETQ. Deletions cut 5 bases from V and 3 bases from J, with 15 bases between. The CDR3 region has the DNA TGCGCCAGCAGTGGGGGCCGGGGTATCTACAATGAGCAGTTCTTC. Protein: CASSGGRGIYNEQFF. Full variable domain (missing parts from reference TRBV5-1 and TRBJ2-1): KAGVTQTPRYLIKTRGQQVTLSCSPISGHRSVSWYQQTPGQGLQFLFEYFSETQRNKGNFPGRFSGRQFSNSRSEMNVSTLELGDSALYLCASSGGRGIYNEQFFGPGTRLTVL.

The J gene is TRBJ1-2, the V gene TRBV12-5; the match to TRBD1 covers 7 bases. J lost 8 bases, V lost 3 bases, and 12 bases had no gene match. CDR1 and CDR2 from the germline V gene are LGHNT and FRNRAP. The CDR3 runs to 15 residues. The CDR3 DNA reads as TGTGCTAGTGGTTTAGGGTCCCAGGGGGGCGGCGGCTACACCTTC. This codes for CASGLGSQGGGGYTF.

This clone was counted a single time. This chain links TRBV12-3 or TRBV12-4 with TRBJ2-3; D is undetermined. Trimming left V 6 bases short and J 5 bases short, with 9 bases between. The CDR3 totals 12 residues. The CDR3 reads CASSIEIDTQYF. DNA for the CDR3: TGTGCCAGCAGCATAGAGATAGATACGCAGTATTTT.

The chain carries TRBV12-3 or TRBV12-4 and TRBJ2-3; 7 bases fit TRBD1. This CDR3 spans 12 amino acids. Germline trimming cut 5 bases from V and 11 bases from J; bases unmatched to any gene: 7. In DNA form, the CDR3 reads TGTGCCAGCAGTCTAGACAGGGTCGTGCAGTATTTT. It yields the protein CASSLDRVVQYF.